One T cell receptor (beta chain) is described in this entry. The CDR3 is made up of 13 amino acids. V was shortened by 5 bases and J by 2 bases, with 7 bases between the two germline ends. CDR1 is MRHNA and CDR2 is SNTAGT in the germline V gene. TCRdb keeps only in-frame clones here, not all; method: immunoSEQ multiplex PCR. The sample holds 65,000 to 90,000 clones, approximately 92% seen once. This entry is derived from a study of T cell changes during pregnancy in multiple sclerosis. Sequenced material: peripheral blood, taken in the second trimester of pregnancy. J is TRBJ2-1 and V is TRBV6-4; a weak D match, TRBD1 (6 bases). This clonotype was sampled from a female donor with multiple sclerosis, enrolled in a pregnancy study. The CDR3 coding sequence is TGTGCCAGCAGTCAGGGGCCCTACAATGAGCAGTTCTTC. It translates to CASSQGPYNEQFF.